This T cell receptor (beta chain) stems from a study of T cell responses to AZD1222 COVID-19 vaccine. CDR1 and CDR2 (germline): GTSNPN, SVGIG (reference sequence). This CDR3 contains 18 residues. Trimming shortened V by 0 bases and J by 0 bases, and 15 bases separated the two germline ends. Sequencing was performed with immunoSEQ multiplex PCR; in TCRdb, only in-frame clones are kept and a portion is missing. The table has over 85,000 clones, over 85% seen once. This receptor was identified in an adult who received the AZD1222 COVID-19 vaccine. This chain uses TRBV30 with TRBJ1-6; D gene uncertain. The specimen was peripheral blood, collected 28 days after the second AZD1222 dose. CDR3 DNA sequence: TGTGCCTGGAGTGTACTATCTCCGGCGGTCTCCTATAATTCACCCCTCCACTTT. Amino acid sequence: CAWSVLSPAVSYNSPLHF. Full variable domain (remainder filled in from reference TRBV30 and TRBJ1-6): SQTIHQWPATLVQPVGSPLSLECTVEGTSNPNLYWYRQAAGRGLQLLFYSVGIGQISSEVPQNLSASRPQDRQFILSSKKLLLSDSGFYLCAWSVLSPAVSYNSPLHFGNGTRLTVT.